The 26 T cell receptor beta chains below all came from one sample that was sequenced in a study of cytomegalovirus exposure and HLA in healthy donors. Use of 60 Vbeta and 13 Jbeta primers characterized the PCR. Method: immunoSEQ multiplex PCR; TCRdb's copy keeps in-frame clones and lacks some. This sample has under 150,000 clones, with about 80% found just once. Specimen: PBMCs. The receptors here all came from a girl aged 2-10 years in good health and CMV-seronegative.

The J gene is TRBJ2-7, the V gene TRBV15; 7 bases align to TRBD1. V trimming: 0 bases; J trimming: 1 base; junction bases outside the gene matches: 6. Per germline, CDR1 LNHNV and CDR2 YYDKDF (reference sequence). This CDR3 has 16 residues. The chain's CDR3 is CATSRDLSGGSYEQYF. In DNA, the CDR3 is TGTGCCACCAGCAGAGATTTGTCAGGGGGATCCTACGAGCAGTACTTC.

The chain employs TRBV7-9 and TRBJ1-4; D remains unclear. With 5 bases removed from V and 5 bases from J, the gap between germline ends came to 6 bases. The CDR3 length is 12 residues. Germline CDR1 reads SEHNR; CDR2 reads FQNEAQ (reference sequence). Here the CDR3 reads CASSPFNEKLFF. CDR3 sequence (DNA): TGTGCCAGCAGCCCCTTCAATGAAAAACTGTTTTTT.

The DNA for the CDR3 is TGTGCCAGCAGCGCTAGGGGTTACAATGAGCAGTTCTTC. The encoded protein is CASSARGYNEQFF. This sequence joins TRBV9 and TRBJ2-1; D is possibly TRBD1 (5 bases). V lost 3 bases to trimming and J lost 4 bases, with 8 bases between them. CDR3 size: 13 residues. Germline V gives CDR1 SGDLS, CDR2 YYNGEE.

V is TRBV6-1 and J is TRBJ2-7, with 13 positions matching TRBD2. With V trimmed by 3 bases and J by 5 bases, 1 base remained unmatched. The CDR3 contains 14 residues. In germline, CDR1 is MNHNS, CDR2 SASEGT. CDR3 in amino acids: CASSEGLAGNEQYF. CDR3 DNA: TGTGCCAGCAGTGAGGGACTAGCGGGAAACGAGCAGTACTTC.

Written as DNA, the CDR3 is TGTGCCAGCATTCGGGGAGCGGCTTTCTTT. Its translation: CASIRGAAFF. The rearrangement joins TRBV6-1 to TRBJ1-1, with D unresolved. V lost 7 bases to trimming and J lost 11 bases, with 11 bases between them. CDR3 length: 10 amino acids. Germline V gene lookup returns CDR1 MNHNS and CDR2 SASEGT.

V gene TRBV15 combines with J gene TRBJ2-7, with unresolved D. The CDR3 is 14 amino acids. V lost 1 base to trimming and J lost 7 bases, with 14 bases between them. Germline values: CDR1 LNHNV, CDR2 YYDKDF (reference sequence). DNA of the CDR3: TGTGCCACCAGCAGAGGTTACGGTCCTAGGGAGCAGTACTTC. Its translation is CATSRGYGPREQYF.

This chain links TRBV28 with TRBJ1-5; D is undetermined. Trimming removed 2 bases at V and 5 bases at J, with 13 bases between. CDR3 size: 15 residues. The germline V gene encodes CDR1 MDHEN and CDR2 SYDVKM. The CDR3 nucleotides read TGTGCCAGCAGTTTACTTAGAGGGCTGGATCAGCCCCAGCATTTT. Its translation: CASSLLRGLDQPQHF.

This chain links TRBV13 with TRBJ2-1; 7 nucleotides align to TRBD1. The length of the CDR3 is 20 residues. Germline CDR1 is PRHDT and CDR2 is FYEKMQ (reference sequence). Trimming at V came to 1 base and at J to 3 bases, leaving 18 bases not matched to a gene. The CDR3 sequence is CASSLVPRQGSLSNYNEQFF. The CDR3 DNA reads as TGTGCCAGCAGCTTAGTCCCCAGACAGGGAAGTCTGTCTAACTACAATGAGCAGTTCTTC.

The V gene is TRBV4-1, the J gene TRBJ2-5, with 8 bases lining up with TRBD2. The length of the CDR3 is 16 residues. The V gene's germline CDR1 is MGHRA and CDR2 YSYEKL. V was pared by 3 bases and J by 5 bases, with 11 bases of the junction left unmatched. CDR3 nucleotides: TGCGCCAGCAGCCAGGACAAGGGACTAGACTCGGAGACCCAGTACTTC. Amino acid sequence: CASSQDKGLDSETQYF.

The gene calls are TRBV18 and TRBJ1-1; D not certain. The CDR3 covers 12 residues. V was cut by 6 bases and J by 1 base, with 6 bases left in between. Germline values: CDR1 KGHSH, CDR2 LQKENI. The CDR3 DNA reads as TGTGCCAGCTCTCTCCGGAACACTGAAGCTTTCTTT. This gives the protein CASSLRNTEAFF. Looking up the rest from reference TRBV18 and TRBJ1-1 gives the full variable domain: NAGVMQNPRHLVRRRGQEARLRCSPMKGHSHVYWYRQLPEEGLKFMVYLQKENIIDESGMPKERFSAEFPKEGPSILRIQQVVRGDSAAYFCASSLRNTEAFFGQGTRLTVV.

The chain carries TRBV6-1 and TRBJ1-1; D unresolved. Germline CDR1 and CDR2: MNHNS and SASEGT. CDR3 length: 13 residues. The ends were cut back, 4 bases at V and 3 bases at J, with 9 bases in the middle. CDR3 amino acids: CASSAGDYTEAFF. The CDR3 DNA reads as TGTGCCAGCAGTGCCGGGGATTACACTGAAGCTTTCTTT.

The CDR3 region has the DNA TGCGCCAGCAGCCCCTATAGCGGTCAAGAGACCCAGTACTTC. Residues: CASSPYSGQETQYF. The rearrangement links TRBV5-1 to TRBJ2-5, with D possibly being TRBD2 (6 bases). Germline V gene lookup returns CDR1 SGHRS and CDR2 YFSETQ. The CDR3 has 14 amino acids. Trimming took 4 bases from V and 2 from J, leaving 12 bases between them.

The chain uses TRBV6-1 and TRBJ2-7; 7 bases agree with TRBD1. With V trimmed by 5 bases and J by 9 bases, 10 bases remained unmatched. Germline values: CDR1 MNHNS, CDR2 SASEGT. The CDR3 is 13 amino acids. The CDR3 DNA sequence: TGTGCCAGCAGTACAGACGGACAGGTACGGCAGTACTTC. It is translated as CASSTDGQVRQYF.

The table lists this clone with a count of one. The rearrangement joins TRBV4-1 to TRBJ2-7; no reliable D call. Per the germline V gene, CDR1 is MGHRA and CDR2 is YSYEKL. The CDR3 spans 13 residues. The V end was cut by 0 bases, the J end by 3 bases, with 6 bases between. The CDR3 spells CASSQEYSYEQYF. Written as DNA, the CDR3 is TGCGCCAGCAGCCAAGAATACAGCTACGAGCAGTACTTC.

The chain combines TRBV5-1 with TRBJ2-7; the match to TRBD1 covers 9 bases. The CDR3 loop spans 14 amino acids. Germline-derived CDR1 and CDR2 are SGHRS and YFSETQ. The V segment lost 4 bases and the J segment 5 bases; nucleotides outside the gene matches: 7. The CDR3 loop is CASSPGQGLNEQYF. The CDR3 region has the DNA TGCGCCAGCAGCCCAGGACAGGGGTTAAACGAGCAGTACTTC.

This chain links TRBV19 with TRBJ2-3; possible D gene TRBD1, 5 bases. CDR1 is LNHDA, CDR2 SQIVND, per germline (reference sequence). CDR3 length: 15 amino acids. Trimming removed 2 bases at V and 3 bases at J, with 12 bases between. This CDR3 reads CASSIMGLGTDTQYF. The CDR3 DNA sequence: TGTGCCAGTAGTATAATGGGGCTTGGGACAGATACGCAGTATTTT.

The DNA of the CDR3 is TGTGCCAGCAGTTTGGTGAGGGGGACCTACGAGCAGTACTTC. Amino acids: CASSLVRGTYEQYF. The V gene is TRBV28, the J gene TRBJ2-7; possible D gene TRBD1, 6 bases. Trimming cost V 3 bases and J 2 bases, with 11 bases left between them. The CDR3 contains 14 residues. Germline V gene sequence: CDR1 MDHEN, CDR2 SYDVKM.

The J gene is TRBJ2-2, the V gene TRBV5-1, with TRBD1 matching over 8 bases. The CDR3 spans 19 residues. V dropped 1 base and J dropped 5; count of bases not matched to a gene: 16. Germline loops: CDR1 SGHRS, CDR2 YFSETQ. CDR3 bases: TGCGCCAGCAGCTTGTTCCCTCCTGGTACAGGGGGTAGGACCGGGGAGCTGTTTTTT. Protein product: CASSLFPPGTGGRTGELFF.

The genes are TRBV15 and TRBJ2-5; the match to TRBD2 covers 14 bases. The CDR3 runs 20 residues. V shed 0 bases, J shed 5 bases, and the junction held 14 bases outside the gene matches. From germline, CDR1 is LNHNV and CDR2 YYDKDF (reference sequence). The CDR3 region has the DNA TGTGCCACCAGCAGAGATCGAGATAGACTAGCGGGAGGGCCGGGGGAGACCCAGTACTTC. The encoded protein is CATSRDRDRLAGGPGETQYF.

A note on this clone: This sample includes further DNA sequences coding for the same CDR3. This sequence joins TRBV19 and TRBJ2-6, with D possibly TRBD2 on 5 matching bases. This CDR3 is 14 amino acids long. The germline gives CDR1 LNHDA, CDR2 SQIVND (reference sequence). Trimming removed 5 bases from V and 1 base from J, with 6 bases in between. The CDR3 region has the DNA TGTGCCAGTAGTCGGGGATCTGGGGCCAACGTCCTGACTTTC. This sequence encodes CASSRGSGANVLTF.

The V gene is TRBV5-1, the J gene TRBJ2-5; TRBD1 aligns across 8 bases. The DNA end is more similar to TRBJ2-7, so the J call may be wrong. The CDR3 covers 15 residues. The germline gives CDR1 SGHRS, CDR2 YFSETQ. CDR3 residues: CASSPGTGPSHEQYF. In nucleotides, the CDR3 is TGCGCCAGCAGCCCAGGGACAGGCCCTTCTCACGAGCAGTACTTC.

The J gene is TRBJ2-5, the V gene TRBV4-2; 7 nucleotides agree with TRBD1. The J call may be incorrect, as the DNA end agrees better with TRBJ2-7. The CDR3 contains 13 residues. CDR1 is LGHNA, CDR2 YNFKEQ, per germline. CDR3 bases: TGTGCCAGCAGCCGGGACAGAGATTACGAGCAGTACTTC. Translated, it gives CASSRDRDYEQYF.

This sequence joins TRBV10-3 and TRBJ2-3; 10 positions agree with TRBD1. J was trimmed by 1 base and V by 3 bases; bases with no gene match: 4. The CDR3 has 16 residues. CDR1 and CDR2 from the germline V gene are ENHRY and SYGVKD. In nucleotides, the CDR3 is TGTGCCATCAGTGACCAGGACAGGGGGGGCACAGATACGCAGTATTTT. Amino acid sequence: CAISDQDRGGTDTQYF.

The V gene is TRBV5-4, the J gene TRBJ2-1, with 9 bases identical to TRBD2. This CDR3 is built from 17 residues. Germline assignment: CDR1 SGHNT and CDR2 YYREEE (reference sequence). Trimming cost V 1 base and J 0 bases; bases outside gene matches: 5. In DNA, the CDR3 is TGTGCCAGCAGCTTGACCGGACTAGCGAGCTCCTACAATGAGCAGTTCTTC. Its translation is CASSLTGLASSYNEQFF.

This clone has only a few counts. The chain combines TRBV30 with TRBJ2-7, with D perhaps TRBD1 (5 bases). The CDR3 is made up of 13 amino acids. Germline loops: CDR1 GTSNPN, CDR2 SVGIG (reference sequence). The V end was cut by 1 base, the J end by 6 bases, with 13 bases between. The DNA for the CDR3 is TGTGCCTGGAGTGGGGATCAGGGCCGCGAGCAGTACTTC. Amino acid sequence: CAWSGDQGREQYF.

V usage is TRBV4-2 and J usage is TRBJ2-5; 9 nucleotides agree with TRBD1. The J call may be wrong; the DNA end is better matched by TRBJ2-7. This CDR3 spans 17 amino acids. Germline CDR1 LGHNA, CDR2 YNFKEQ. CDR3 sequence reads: CASSLDRIGTGNYEQYF. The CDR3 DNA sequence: TGTGCCAGCAGCCTAGACCGAATTGGGACAGGGAATTACGAGCAGTACTTC.